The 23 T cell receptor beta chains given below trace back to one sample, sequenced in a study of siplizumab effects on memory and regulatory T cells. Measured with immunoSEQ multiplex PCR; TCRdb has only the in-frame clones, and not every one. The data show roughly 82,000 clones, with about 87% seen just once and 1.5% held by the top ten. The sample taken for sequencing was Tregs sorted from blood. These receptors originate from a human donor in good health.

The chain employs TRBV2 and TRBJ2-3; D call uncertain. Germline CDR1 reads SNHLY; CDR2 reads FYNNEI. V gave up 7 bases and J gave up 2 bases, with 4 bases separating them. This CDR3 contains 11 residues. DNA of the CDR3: TGTGCCAGCACCGACACAGATACGCAGTATTTT. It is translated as CASTDTDTQYF.

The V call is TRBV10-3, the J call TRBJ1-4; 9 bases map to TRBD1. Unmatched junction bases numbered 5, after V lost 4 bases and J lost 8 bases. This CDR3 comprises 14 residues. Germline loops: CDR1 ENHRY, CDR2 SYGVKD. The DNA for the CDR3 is TGTGCCATCAGTGTGGACAGGGGTGGCGAAAAACTGTTTTTT. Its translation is CAISVDRGGEKLFF.

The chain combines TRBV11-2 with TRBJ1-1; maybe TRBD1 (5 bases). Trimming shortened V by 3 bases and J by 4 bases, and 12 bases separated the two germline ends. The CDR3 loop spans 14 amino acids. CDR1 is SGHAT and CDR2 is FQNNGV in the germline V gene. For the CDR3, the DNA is TGTGCCAGCAGCTTGCTCGACAGTTCCACTGAAGCTTTCTTT. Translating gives CASSLLDSSTEAFF. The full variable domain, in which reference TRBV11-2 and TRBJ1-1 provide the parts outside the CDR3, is EAGVAQSPRYKIIEKRQSVAFWCNPISGHATLYWYQQILGQGPKLLIQFQNNGVVDDSQLPKDRFSAERLKGVDSTLKIQPAKLEDSAVYLCASSLLDSSTEAFFGQGTRLTVV.

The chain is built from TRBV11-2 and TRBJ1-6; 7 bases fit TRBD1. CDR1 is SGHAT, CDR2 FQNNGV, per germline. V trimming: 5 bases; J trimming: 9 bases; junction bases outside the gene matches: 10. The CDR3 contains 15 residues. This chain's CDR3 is CASSPPTGNGSPLHF. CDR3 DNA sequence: TGTGCCAGCAGCCCGCCGACAGGGAATGGTTCACCCCTCCACTTT.

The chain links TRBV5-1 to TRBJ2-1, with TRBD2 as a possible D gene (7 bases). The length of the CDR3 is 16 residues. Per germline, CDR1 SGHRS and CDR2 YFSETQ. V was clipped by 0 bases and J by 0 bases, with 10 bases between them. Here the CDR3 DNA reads TGCGCCAGCAGCTTGGGCGGGGGCTACTCCTACAATGAGCAGTTCTTC. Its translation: CASSLGGGYSYNEQFF.

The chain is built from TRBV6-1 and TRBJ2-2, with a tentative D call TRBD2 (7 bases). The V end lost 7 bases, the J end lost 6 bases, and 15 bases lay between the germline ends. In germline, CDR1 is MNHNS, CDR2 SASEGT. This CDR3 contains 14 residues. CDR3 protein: CASIRGAGAGELFF. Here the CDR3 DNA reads TGTGCCAGCATTCGGGGGGCTGGGGCCGGGGAGCTGTTTTTT.

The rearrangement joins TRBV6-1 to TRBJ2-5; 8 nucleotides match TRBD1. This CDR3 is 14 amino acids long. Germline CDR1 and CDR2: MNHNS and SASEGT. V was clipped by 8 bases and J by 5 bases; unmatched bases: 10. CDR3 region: CASSNRGSGETQYF. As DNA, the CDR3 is TGTGCCAGCTCCAACAGGGGGTCGGGTGAGACCCAGTACTTC.

CDR3 sequence (DNA): TGTGCCAGCAGTGAGGGACTAGCGGGAAAAAACACCGGGGAGCTGTTTTTT. Translation gives CASSEGLAGKNTGELFF. This rearrangement joins TRBV2 to TRBJ2-2; 13 bases line up with TRBD2. Germline values: CDR1 SNHLY, CDR2 FYNNEI. Trimming removed 3 bases from V and 2 bases from J; junction bases left unmatched: 3. This CDR3 has 17 amino acids.

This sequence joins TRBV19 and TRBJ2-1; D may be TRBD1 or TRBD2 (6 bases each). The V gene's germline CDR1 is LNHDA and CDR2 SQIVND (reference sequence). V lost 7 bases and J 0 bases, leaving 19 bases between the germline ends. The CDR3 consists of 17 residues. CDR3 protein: CASKSGGAGSSYNEQFF. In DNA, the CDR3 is TGTGCCAGTAAATCCGGGGGCGCCGGGAGCTCCTACAATGAGCAGTTCTTC.

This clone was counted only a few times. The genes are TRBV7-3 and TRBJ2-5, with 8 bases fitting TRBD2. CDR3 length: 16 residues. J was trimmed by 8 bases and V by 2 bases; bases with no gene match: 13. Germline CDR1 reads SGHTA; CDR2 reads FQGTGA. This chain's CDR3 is CASSLQAGGNSGTQYF. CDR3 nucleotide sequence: TGTGCCAGCAGCTTACAGGCGGGGGGCAACAGTGGAACCCAGTACTTC.

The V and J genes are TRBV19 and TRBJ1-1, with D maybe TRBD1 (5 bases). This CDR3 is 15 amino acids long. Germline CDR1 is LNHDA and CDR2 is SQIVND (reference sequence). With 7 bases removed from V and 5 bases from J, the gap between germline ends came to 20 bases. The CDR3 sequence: CASIHGQGRRTEAFF. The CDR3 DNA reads TGTGCCAGTATCCATGGGCAGGGACGGCGGACTGAAGCTTTCTTT.

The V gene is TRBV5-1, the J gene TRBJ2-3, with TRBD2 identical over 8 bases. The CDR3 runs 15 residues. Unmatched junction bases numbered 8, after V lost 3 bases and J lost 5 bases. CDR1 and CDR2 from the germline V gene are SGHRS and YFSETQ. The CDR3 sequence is CASSSARGAGDTQYF. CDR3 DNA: TGCGCCAGCAGCTCGGCGCGGGGGGCGGGAGATACGCAGTATTTT.

CDR3 nucleotides: TGTGCCAGCAGCTTAAACAGGGGAATTAATGAAAAACTGTTTTTT. Translation gives CASSLNRGINEKLFF. The V call is TRBV5-4, the J call TRBJ1-4; 7 bases are a match to TRBD1. This CDR3 is 15 amino acids long. Germline CDR1 SGHNT, CDR2 YYREEE (reference sequence). V was clipped by 2 bases and J by 4 bases; unmatched bases: 5.

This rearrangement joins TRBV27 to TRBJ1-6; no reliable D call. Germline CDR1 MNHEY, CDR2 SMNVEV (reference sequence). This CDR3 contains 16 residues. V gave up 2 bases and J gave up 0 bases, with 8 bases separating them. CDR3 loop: CASSLGTSSYNSPLHF. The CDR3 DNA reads TGTGCCAGCAGTTTAGGAACGAGCTCCTATAATTCACCCCTCCACTTT.

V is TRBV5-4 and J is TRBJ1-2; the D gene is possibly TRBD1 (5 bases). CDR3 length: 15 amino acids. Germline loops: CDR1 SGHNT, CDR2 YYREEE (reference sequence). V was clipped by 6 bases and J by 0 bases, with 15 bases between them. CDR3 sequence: CASILGGVPNYGYTF. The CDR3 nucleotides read TGTGCCAGCATCCTCGGGGGAGTACCTAACTATGGCTACACCTTC. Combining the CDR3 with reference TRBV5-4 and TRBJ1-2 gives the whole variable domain ETGVTQSPTHLIKTRGQQVTLRCSSQSGHNTVSWYQQALGQGPQFIFQYYREEENGRGNFPPRFSGLQFPNYSSELNVNALELDDSALYLCASILGGVPNYGYTFGSGTRLTVV.

CDR3 residues: CASSRGTDQPQHF. In nucleotides, the CDR3 is TGTGCCAGCAGCAGAGGGACCGATCAGCCCCAGCATTTT. The chain couples TRBV7-9 to TRBJ1-5; D is perhaps TRBD1 (5 bases). The CDR3 length is 13 residues. Germline assignment: CDR1 SEHNR and CDR2 FQNEAQ (reference sequence). The germline V and J ends were trimmed by 5 bases and 5 bases, with 10 bases remaining between them.

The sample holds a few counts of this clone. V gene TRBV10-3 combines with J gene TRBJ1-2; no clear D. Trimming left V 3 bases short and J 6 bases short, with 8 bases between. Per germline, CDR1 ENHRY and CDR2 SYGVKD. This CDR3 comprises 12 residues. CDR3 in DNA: TGTGCCATCAGTGAACGGGCGGATGGCTACACCTTC. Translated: CAISERADGYTF.

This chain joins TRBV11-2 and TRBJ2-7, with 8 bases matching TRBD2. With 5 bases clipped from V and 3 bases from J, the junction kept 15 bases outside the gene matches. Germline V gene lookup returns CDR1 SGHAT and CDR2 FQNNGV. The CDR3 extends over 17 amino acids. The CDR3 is CASSERLWGGGYYEQYF. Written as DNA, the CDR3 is TGTGCCAGCAGCGAACGTCTGTGGGGCGGGGGGTACTACGAGCAGTACTTC.

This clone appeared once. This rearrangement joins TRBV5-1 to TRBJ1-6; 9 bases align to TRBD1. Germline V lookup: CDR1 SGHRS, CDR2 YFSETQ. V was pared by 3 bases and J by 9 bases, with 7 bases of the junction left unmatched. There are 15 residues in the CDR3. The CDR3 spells CASSSPGQGGSPLHF. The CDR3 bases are TGCGCCAGCAGCTCCCCGGGACAGGGAGGTTCACCCCTCCACTTT. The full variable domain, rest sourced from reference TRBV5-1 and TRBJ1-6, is KAGVTQTPRYLIKTRGQQVTLSCSPISGHRSVSWYQQTPGQGLQFLFEYFSETQRNKGNFPGRFSGRQFSNSRSEMNVSTLELGDSALYLCASSSPGQGGSPLHFGNGTRLTVT.

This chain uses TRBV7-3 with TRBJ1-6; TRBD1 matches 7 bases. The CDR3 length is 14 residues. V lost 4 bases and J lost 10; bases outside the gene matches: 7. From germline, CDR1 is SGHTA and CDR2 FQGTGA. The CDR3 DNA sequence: TGTGCCAGCAGCTCCCAGGGGGGGAGCTCACCCCTCCACTTT. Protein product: CASSSQGGSSPLHF.

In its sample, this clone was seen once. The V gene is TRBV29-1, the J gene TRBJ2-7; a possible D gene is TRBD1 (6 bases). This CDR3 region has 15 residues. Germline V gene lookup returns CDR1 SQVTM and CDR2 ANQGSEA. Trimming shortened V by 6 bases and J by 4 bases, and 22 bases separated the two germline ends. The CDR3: CSVPQDRGAPYEQYF. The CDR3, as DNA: TGCAGCGTGCCTCAGGACAGAGGTGCCCCTTACGAGCAGTACTTC.

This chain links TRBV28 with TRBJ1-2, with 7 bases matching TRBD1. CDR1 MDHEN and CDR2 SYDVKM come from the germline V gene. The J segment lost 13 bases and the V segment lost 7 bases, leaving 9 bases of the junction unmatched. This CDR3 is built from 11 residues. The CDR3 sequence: CASIRDRVPTF. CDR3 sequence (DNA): TGTGCCAGCATACGGGACAGAGTGCCCACCTTC.

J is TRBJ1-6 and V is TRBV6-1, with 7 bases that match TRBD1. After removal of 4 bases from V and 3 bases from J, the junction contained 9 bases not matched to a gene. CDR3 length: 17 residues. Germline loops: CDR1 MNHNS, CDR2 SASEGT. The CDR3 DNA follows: TGTGCCAGCAGTGGGTTTAGGGGGCCGGGCTATAATTCACCCCTCCACTTT. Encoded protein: CASSGFRGPGYNSPLHF.